This T cell receptor (beta chain) was obtained from a study of cytomegalovirus exposure and HLA in healthy donors (dated by TCRdb to about 2017). For the wider study: According to an earlier analysis of 450 to 650 of the donors, about 170 million T cells yielded roughly 110 million unique TCR beta sequences and roughly 280 Gb of sequence data. Because of strong linkage in the cohort, 5 or 6 DR-DQ haplotypes were treated as single units for association and clustering. Every repertoire in the discovery cohort had been generated on one and the same sequencing platform. Alongside the repertoire data, information on donor age, sex, ethnicity and CMV serostatus was compiled. HLA typing covered class I and class II loci at four-digit resolution. The study profiled the T cell repertoires of approximately 700 subjects by immunosequencing and related them to cytomegalovirus serostatus. The genetic ancestry cluster associated with self-reported Caucasian donors included around 76% of the roughly 380 genotyped donors. A later analysis re-examined previously published TCR beta repertoires from more than 650 donors and added high-resolution HLA genotyping to investigate patterns of TCR occurrence. A later genetic analysis used genome-wide SNP genotypes for about 60% of the roughly 670 donors, treating that subset as a discovery cohort. Besides the first cohort of 666 subjects, a separate validation cohort made up of 120 different subjects was used. The study aimed to test whether signatures of past pathogen exposure could be identified by cataloging public T cell receptors. To predict cytomegalovirus infection status, the study brought together high-throughput TCR immunosequencing, statistical association of individual TCRs with disease status, and machine learning. Roughly 300 gigabases of sequencing data and tens of millions of unique TCR sequences were included in an early release covering about 700 HLA-typed donors. Among roughly 400 genotyped donors of the cohort, an average of approximately 240,000 unique TCR beta nucleotide sequences were sequenced per donor, roughly 20% of them non-productive. To decide whether each TCR beta V gene segment behaved as functional or pseudogenic, an earlier analysis of some 600 of the donors relied on high-throughput TCR beta sequencing. Typing coverage varied by locus: about 629-630 donors for A, B, C, DRB1 and DQB1; 522 for DQA1; approximately 610 for DPA1; around 450 for DPB1. Rather than drawing on any new phenotypic data, the later analysis identified candidate immune exposures from TCR beta sequences and the way those sequences occurred across donors. Findings and caveats that apply to the study as a whole: A cluster of highly shared sequence variants was judged likely to represent a technical artifact of the sequencing pipeline. Cytomegalovirus status was reported to be diagnosed by the classifier with high specificity and sensitivity in both the original and validation cohorts. CMV serostatus was the only immune exposure information available for the cohort. In vitro tests confirmed that three of the cytomegalovirus-associated TCR beta chains recognize cytomegalovirus antigens. Because HLA typing was missing for some donors at each locus, association tests included only the typed subset. In the study, 164 TCR beta chains were listed as associated with cytomegalovirus. In an earlier analysis of some 550 of the donors, most TCR beta V segments were observed in productive rearrangements about 87% or about 30% of the time, broadly matching IMGT annotations. The authors suggested that the approach could potentially be generalized to other disease states and immunological phenotypes. Because the 87-base-pair reads could not distinguish some IMGT-functional V segments, including TRBV6-2 and TRBV6-3, those segments were excluded. The presence/absence analyses assumed that sequencing depth was roughly uniform across donors, and that assumption may not be true. A later genetic analysis associated a missense DCLRE1C variant with V-gene and J-gene trimming of TCR beta chains, and an independent cohort replicated the association. Strong co-occurrence of HLA alleles, especially DR and DQ, made assigning TCR associations to individual alleles difficult. The cohort was sequenced for TCR beta chains only, and without alpha or paired-chain data the features that could be detected were limited. At a false discovery rate of 0.05, a later analysis linked about 16,000 TCR beta sequences to specific HLA alleles. In a later analysis, HLA-associated TCR beta chains showed more clonal expansion and lower generation probabilities than non-associated chains that were equally common. A further reported finding was that TCR beta sequences accurately predicted the HLA-A and HLA-B alleles for most subjects in the first cohort. Because counts were too low, 15 to 20 rarely observed V segments, including chromosome 9 orphons, were excluded from the earlier analysis of around 590 of the donors. Linkage disequilibrium might explain the correlated functional status among segregating V segments, but an unknown experimental factor could not be ruled out. According to a later analysis, parvovirus B19, influenza, CMV and Epstein-Barr virus appeared linked to several top co-occurrence clusters. Most TCR sequences were seen in very few donors, while some public TCRs were found in many individuals. Most CMV-associated TCR beta chains appeared to be HLA-restricted in a later analysis, and the HLA associations seemed to be driven largely by CMV exposure. A later analysis found that TCR association rates varied across HLA loci, with DRB1 alleles showing the most associated TCRs and HLA-C alleles the fewest. Compared with the 666-donor mean, donors in an Asian-associated ancestry cluster had fewer N-insertions in productive TCRs, according to a later genetic analysis.

The library was made by the immunoSEQ multiplex PCR assay. For the multiplex PCR, a mixture combining 60 forward primers for TCR Vbeta segments and 13 reverse primers for TCR Jbeta segments was used. Amplification of the CDR3 region of rearranged TCR beta genes was performed with a multiplex PCR assay on genomic DNA. The Illumina HiSeq System was used to sequence the amplified TCR beta libraries as 87-base-pair reads. The authors' analysis ran thus. In a later analysis, some 80 million unique TCR beta chains were counted across the approximately 640 repertoires, and about 10 million of these chains were shared by at least two donors. A nearest-neighbor algorithm error-corrected the raw reads and collapsed the reads into unique sequences, merging closely related sequences to remove PCR and sequencing errors. V, D and J gene segments were assigned by aligning CDR3 sequences to IMGT reference sequences. For a sequence to be retained, a match of at least six nucleotides to both a V gene segment and a J gene segment was required. A rearrangement counted as productive if the CDR3 had no stop codons and remained in frame with V and J, and every other rearrangement counted as non-productive. CDR3 was defined by IMGT convention, running from the second conserved V-encoded cysteine to the conserved J-encoded phenylalanine. The earlier analysis of 587 of the donors excluded sequences that lacked an unambiguous match to a single V gene segment. An earlier analysis of some 500 of the donors classified V segments as functional when productive rearrangements were above 56.7% and as segregating when the standard deviation between donors was above 5%. A statistical classification framework was developed to diagnose cytomegalovirus status using the catalog of TCR beta chain sequences. In a later analysis, V and J genes were assigned by comparing TCR nucleotide sequences against IMGT/GENE-DB human TR gene sequences. The TCRdist pipeline was used in a later analysis to assign CDR3 sequences and most-parsimonious VDJ recombination scenarios. A later analysis defined each TCR beta chain by its CDR3 amino acid sequence plus V-gene family, and excluded reads lacking a unique V-gene family. A later analysis removed several hundred highly shared, low-generation-probability nucleotide sequences to deal with suspected cross-contamination and a sequencing artifact. In a later analysis, a clonal expansion index for each public chain was calculated from normalized within-repertoire ranks of inferred template counts. A later analysis computed generation probabilities with a VDJ recombination model fitted to out-of-frame rearrangements, and checked the results against IGoR. In a later analysis, TCR-TCR, TCR-HLA and TCR-CMV co-occurrence was scored with hypergeometric tests, and a repertoire-size bias correction was applied to TCR pairs. To estimate false discovery rates, a later analysis permuted the HLA or CMV assignments 20 times. In a later analysis, co-occurring TCRs were grouped with DBSCAN, and TCRdist sequence similarity was added when clustering was performed within HLA-allele-positive subsets. Repertoires with fewer than 30,000 or more than 120,000 public chains, plus five repertoires with anomalous nucleotide sharing, were excluded from co-occurrence clustering. In its TCRdb copy, this immuneACCESS table keeps in-frame sequences only and misses some clones. Where compared with another copy, unresolved V genes explain less than half of these, and the others have no known cause. The V and J calls and the clone size are those of that table, but D and trimming were determined from the DNA. This sample is represented by around 100,000 clones; just under 75% of them were singletons. The top ten hold roughly 2.7% of the sample.

The cohort was made up of roughly 670 healthy bone marrow donors. At the time of sampling, all cohort members were nominally healthy, though unrecorded immune exposures were likely present. The donor tested CMV seropositive, placing the donor among the 289 seropositive members of the cohort. Each donor provided a peripheral blood sample, and peripheral blood mononuclear cells were used for TCR beta sequencing. The Qiagen DNeasy Blood Extraction Kit was used to extract genomic DNA from the blood cell samples. Note on this clone: Its antigen remains unidentified. No base quality values were provided; no much bigger clone lies one nucleotide off.

Via the germline V gene (reference sequence), CDR1 is MNHEY and CDR2 SMNVEV. The CDR3, cysteine through phenylalanine, is 14 amino acids long. Kept here is only the CDR3 DNA, which spans 42 bases and is read in frame from base 1. V lost 3 bases and J lost 7 bases, and the count of bases not matched to a germline gene is 6. This chain joins TRBV27 to TRBJ2-1, and 7 junctional nucleotides match TRBD2. The clonotype originates from a man in his fifties in good health and CMV-seropositive. Sample: PBMCs. CDR3 reads: CASSFSGVGNEQFF. At the DNA level, the sequence is TGTGCCAGCAGTTTCAGCGGGGTCGGGAATGAGCAGTTCTTC.